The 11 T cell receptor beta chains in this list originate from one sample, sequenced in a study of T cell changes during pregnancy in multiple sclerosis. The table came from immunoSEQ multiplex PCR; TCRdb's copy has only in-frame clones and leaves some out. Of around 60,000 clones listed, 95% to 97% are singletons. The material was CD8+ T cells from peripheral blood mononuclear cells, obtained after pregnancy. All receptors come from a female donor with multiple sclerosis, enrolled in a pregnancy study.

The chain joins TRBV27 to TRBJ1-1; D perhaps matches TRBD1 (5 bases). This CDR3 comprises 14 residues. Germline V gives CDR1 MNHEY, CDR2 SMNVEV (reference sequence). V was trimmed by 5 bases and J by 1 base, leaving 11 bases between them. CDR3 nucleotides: TGTGCCAGCAGTCCCCCCGGGGGGAACACTGAAGCTTTCTTT. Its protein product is CASSPPGGNTEAFF.

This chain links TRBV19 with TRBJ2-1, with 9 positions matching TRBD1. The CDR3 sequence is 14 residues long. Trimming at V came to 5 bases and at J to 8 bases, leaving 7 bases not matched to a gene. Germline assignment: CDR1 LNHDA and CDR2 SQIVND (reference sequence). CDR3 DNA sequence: TGTGCCAGTAGTCCCCGGGACAGGGACGATGAGCAGTTCTTC. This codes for CASSPRDRDDEQFF.

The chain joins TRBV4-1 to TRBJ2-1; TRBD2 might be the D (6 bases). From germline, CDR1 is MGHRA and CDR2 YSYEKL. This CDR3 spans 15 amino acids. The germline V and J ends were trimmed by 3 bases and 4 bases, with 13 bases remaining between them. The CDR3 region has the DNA TGCGCCAGCAGCCAGGAGTTTAGCGGTTACAATGAGCAGTTCTTC. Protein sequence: CASSQEFSGYNEQFF.

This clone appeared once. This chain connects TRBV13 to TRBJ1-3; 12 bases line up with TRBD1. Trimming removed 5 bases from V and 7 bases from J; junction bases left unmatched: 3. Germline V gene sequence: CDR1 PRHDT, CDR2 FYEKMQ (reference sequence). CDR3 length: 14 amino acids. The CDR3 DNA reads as TGTGCCAGCAGCCGGGACAGGGGGCAGAACACCATATATTTT. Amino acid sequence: CASSRDRGQNTIYF.

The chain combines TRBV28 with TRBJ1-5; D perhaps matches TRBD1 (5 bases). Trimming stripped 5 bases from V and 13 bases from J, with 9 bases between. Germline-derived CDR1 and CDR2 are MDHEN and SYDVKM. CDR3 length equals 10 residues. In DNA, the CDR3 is TGTGCCAGCAGTAAGGGGTTACAGCATTTT. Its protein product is CASSKGLQHF.

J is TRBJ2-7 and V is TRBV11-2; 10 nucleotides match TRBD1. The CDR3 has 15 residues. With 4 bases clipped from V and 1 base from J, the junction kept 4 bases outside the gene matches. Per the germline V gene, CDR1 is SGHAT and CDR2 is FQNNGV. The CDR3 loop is CASSSTGGDSYEQYF. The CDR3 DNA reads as TGTGCCAGCAGCTCGACAGGGGGCGATTCCTACGAGCAGTACTTC.

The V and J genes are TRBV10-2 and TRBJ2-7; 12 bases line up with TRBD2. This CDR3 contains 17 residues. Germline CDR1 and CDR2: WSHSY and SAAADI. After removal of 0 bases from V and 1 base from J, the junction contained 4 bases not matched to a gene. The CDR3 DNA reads TGCGCCAGCAGTGAGTCAGGACTAGCGGGGATGTCCTACGAGCAGTACTTC. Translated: CASSESGLAGMSYEQYF.

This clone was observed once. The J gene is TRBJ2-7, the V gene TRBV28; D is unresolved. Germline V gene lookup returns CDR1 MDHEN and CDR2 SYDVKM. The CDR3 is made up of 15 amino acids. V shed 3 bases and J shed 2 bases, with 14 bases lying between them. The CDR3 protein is CASSFYTTYPYEQYF. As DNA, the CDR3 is TGTGCCAGCAGTTTTTATACCACTTATCCCTACGAGCAGTACTTC.

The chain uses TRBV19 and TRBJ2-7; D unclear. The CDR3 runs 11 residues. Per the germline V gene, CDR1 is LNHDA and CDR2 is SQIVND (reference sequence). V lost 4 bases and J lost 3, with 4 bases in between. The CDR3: CASSTNYEQYF. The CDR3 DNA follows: TGTGCCAGTAGTACCAACTACGAGCAGTACTTC.

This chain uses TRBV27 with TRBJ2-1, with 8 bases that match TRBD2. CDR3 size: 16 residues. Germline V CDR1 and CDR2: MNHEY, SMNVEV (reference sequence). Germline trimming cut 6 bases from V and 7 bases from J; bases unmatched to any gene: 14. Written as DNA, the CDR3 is TGTGCCAGCAGAACCGCCGCGGGAGGACCCCGGAATGAGCAGTTCTTC. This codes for CASRTAAGGPRNEQFF.

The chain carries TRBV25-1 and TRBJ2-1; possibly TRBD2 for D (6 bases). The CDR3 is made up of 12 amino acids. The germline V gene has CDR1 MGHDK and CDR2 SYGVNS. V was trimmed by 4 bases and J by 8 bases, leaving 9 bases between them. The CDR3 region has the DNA TGTGCCAGCAGTGTCTGGGGGGATGAGCAGTTCTTC. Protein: CASSVWGDEQFF. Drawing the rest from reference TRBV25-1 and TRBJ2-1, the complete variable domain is EADIYQTPRYLVIGTGKKITLECSQTMGHDKMYWYQQDPGMELHLIHYSYGVNSTEKGDLSSESTVSRIRTEHFPLTLESARPSHTSQYLCASSVWGDEQFFGPGTRLTVL.